A single sample is the source of the 16 T cell receptor beta chains below, sequenced in a study of OX40 agonist ivuxolimab in advanced cancers. Generated by immunoSEQ multiplex PCR, the TCRdb table keeps only in-frame clones and is missing some. Among about 54,000 clones listed, more than 85% were seen once. Source: CD4+ or CD8+ T cells sorted from blood, taken in a trial of the OX40 agonist ivuxolimab. All receptors come from an adult with an advanced solid tumor such as melanoma, head and neck, liver or kidney cancer.

J is TRBJ2-4 and V is TRBV28; 13 positions agree with TRBD2. The V gene's germline CDR1 is MDHEN and CDR2 SYDVKM. CDR3 length: 16 residues. Trimming at V came to 3 bases and at J to 11 bases, leaving 10 bases not matched to a gene. As DNA, the CDR3 is TGTGCCAGCAGTTTCGGACTAGCGGGGGTCCCTCGGCTTCAGTACTTC. It specifies CASSFGLAGVPRLQYF.

The chain carries TRBV19 and TRBJ2-1; 7 positions agree with TRBD2. V lost 4 bases and J lost 5; bases outside the gene matches: 2. In germline, CDR1 is LNHDA, CDR2 SQIVND (reference sequence). CDR3 size: 13 residues. CDR3 amino acids: CASSRGLDNEQFF. For the CDR3, the DNA is TGTGCCAGTAGTAGAGGACTAGACAATGAGCAGTTCTTC.

This chain connects TRBV19 to TRBJ2-4; 10 bases fit TRBD1. After removal of 6 bases from V and 7 bases from J, the junction contained 3 bases not matched to a gene. Germline V gene sequence: CDR1 LNHDA, CDR2 SQIVND (reference sequence). This CDR3 is 13 amino acids long. The CDR3 protein is CASRTGGGNIQYF. Here the CDR3 DNA reads TGTGCCAGTAGGACAGGGGGCGGCAACATTCAGTACTTC.

The chain couples TRBV11-1 to TRBJ2-5; tentatively, D is TRBD2 (7 bases). CDR3 size: 13 residues. V was trimmed by 5 bases and J by 7 bases, leaving 14 bases between them. Germline loops: CDR1 SGHAT, CDR2 FQDESV (reference sequence). The CDR3 here is CASSHWGGGTQYF. The CDR3 nucleotides are TGTGCCAGCAGCCACTGGGGGGGCGGGACCCAGTACTTC.

In DNA, the CDR3 is TGTGCCAGCAGCCAGCCGGGCCCCAAACGCGGCTACACCTTC. It codes for CASSQPGPKRGYTF. This rearrangement joins TRBV14 to TRBJ1-2, with D uncertain. Trimming left V 3 bases short and J 8 bases short, with 16 bases between. This CDR3 spans 14 amino acids. The germline V gene has CDR1 SGHDN and CDR2 FVKESK. The variable domain in full, with the rest retrieved from reference TRBV14 and TRBJ1-2, is EAGVTQFPSHSVIEKGQTVTLRCDPISGHDNLYWYRRVMGKEIKFLLHFVKESKQDESGMPNNRFLAERTGGTYSTLKVQPAELEDSGVYFCASSQPGPKRGYTFGSGTRLTVV.

This chain joins TRBV6-6 and TRBJ1-5, with 8 bases lining up with TRBD1. The ends lost 8 bases at V and 7 bases at J; junction bases unmatched: 13. In germline, CDR1 is MNHNY, CDR2 SVGAGI (reference sequence). CDR3 length: 15 residues. The CDR3: CASRTGGQGIQPQHF. The CDR3 DNA reads as TGTGCCAGCCGCACGGGCGGACAGGGCATCCAGCCCCAGCATTTT.

The J gene is TRBJ1-2, the V gene TRBV10-2; 10 bases match TRBD1. This CDR3 contains 16 residues. Trimming took 0 bases from V and 6 from J; bases not matched to a gene: 7. Germline V lookup: CDR1 WSHSY, CDR2 SAAADI. This CDR3 is CASSESTGGVYNGYTF. CDR3 sequence (DNA): TGCGCCAGCAGTGAGTCGACAGGGGGCGTTTACAATGGCTACACCTTC.

This chain connects TRBV28 to TRBJ2-5, with D possibly TRBD2 on 6 matching bases. V was pared by 7 bases and J by 3 bases, with 15 bases between. This CDR3 is built from 14 residues. From germline, CDR1 is MDHEN and CDR2 SYDVKM. Written as DNA, the CDR3 is TGTGCCAGCACTCCCCCGGGAGCGGAAGAGACCCAGTACTTC. Residues: CASTPPGAEETQYF.

V is TRBV5-1 and J is TRBJ2-1; 8 positions agree with TRBD1. The J segment lost 6 bases and the V segment lost 3 bases, leaving 5 bases of the junction unmatched. Germline CDR1 and CDR2: SGHRS and YFSETQ. CDR3 length: 14 residues. The CDR3 DNA follows: TGCGCCAGCAGCTGGGTGACAGGGGCCAATGAGCAGTTCTTC. It translates to CASSWVTGANEQFF.

The chain combines TRBV28 with TRBJ1-4, with a possible D match to TRBD1 (5 bases). Between the trimmed V and J ends, which lost 0 bases and 8 bases, there was a span of 13 bases. Germline V gives CDR1 MDHEN, CDR2 SYDVKM. The CDR3 sequence is 15 residues long. The CDR3 sequence is CASSLWGLGKEKLFF. CDR3 DNA sequence: TGTGCCAGCAGTTTATGGGGGCTGGGGAAGGAAAAACTGTTTTTT.

The V and J genes are TRBV6-5 and TRBJ1-2; 9 nucleotides align to TRBD1. Trimming took 6 bases from V and 4 from J; bases not matched to a gene: 9. CDR1 MNHEY and CDR2 SVGAGI come from the germline V gene. There are 15 residues in the CDR3. This CDR3 reads CASRLSGTGFYGYTF. The CDR3 region has the DNA TGTGCCAGCAGACTCTCCGGGACAGGGTTCTATGGCTACACCTTC.

This chain uses TRBV7-9 with TRBJ2-1; TRBD2 agrees at 13 bases. Germline loops: CDR1 SEHNR, CDR2 FQNEAQ (reference sequence). The V gene end was trimmed by 1 base and the J gene end by 9 bases; junction bases not matched to a gene: 6. The CDR3 spans 16 residues. The CDR3 sequence: CASSLVTSGGALEQFF. DNA for the CDR3: TGTGCCAGCAGCTTAGTCACTAGCGGGGGGGCACTTGAGCAGTTCTTC. Using reference TRBV7-9 and TRBJ2-1 for the parts outside the CDR3, the full variable domain is DTGVSQNPRHKITKRGQNVTFRCDPISEHNRLYWYRQTLGQGPEFLTYFQNEAQLEKSRLLSDRFSAERPKGSFSTLEIQRTEQGDSAMYLCASSLVTSGGALEQFFGPGTRLTVL.

This clone was seen more than once but under ten times. CDR3 amino acids: CASRRDRGGKQYF. The CDR3 bases are TGTGCCAGCAGGAGGGACAGGGGAGGGAAGCAGTACTTC. The V and J genes are TRBV2 and TRBJ2-7, with 10 nucleotides matching TRBD1. With V trimmed by 6 bases and J by 8 bases, 7 bases remained unmatched. The CDR3 covers 13 residues. Per germline, CDR1 SNHLY and CDR2 FYNNEI.

This chain joins TRBV21-1 and TRBJ1-5. TRBV21-1 is designated a pseudogene. The CDR3 extends over 19 amino acids. CDR3 sequence reads: CASSKAEDLPLYSNQPQHF. The CDR3 region has the DNA TGTGCCAGCAGCAAAGCGGAGGATCTCCCCCTGTATAGCAATCAGCCCCAGCATTTT.

The CDR3 loop is CASSLVSRAAYEQYF. CDR3 sequence (DNA): TGTGCCAGCAGCTTAGTATCCAGGGCCGCCTACGAGCAGTACTTC. This chain joins TRBV7-2 and TRBJ2-7, with D perhaps TRBD1 (5 bases). Germline V lookup: CDR1 SGHTA, CDR2 FQGNSA. The CDR3 consists of 15 residues. The ends were cut back, 1 base at V and 2 bases at J, with 12 bases in the middle.

This clone appeared once. The chain employs TRBV6-6 and TRBJ1-6, with D uncertain. This CDR3 region has 14 residues. Per the germline V gene, CDR1 is MNHNY and CDR2 is SVGAGI (reference sequence). V shed 5 bases and J shed 9 bases, with 14 bases lying between them. The CDR3 nucleotides read TGTGCCAGCAGTACCTACGGGGAGCGTTCACCCCTCCACTTT. Translation: CASSTYGERSPLHF.